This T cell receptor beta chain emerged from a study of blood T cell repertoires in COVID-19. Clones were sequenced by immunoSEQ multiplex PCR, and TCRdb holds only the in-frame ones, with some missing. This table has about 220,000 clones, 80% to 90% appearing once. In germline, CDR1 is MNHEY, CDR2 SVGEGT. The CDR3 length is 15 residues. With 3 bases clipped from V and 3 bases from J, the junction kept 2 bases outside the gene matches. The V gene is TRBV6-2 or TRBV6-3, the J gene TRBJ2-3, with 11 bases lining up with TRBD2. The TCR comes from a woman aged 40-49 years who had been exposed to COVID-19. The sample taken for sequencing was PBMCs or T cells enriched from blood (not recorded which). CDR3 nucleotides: TGTGCCAGCAGTTATAGCGGGGGGGCAACAGATACGCAGTATTTT. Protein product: CASSYSGGATDTQYF.